This T cell receptor (beta chain) stems from a study of cytomegalovirus exposure and HLA in healthy donors. This clone was recorded a few times. Its target is not known. PCR involved 60 Vbeta and 13 Jbeta primers. Sequenced by immunoSEQ multiplex PCR; TCRdb stores in-frame clones only, minus some. In the table there are approximately 81,000 clones, approximately 69% of which are singletons. Study results and limitations: In vitro confirmation showed a few CMV-associated chains to be CMV antigen specific. Analyses of presence and absence presupposed an approximately uniform sequencing depth across donors.

Material for sequencing was PBMCs. This sequence originates from a man aged 40-49 years in good health and CMV-seropositive.

Here the CDR3 DNA reads TGTGCCAGCTCACCTCAAACGGGGCGGACAGCTGAAGCTTTCTTT. Amino acid sequence: CASSPQTGRTAEAFF. V gene TRBV18 combines with J gene TRBJ1-1, with D tentatively TRBD1 (6 bases). The CDR3 is 15 residues long. Germline CDR1 and CDR2: KGHSH and LQKENI. V lost 3 bases and J lost 6, with 17 bases in between.